This T cell receptor beta chain was captured by sequencing in a study of T cell repertoires in ileal Crohn's disease. Study details: At surgery, about 34% of patients smoked, with median disease duration 7.9 years. Operated complications were stricturing disease (roughly 60%) and penetrating disease (roughly 39%). General study points: Every patient over 26.8% clonality showed endoscopic recurrence. Sorted CD8 T cells held more high-frequency clones than CD4.

Details on this clone: Its antigen is unknown.

Repertoires were generated with immunoSEQ multiplex PCR, while TCRdb's copy carries only in-frame clones and drops some. Found here are 2,500 or so clones, more than 75% of them singletons; the top ten hold approximately 15%. Sample: ileal tissue. The receptor comes from an adult with Crohn's disease.

CDR3 region: CASRDSGQNGYTF. CDR3 DNA: TGTGCCAGCAGAGACTCGGGACAAAATGGCTACACCTTC. The V and J genes are TRBV25-1 and TRBJ1-2, with D tentatively TRBD1 (6 bases). Trimming removed 6 bases from V and 6 bases from J, with 14 bases in between. Germline CDR1 is MGHDK and CDR2 is SYGVNS. This CDR3 contains 13 residues.